This T cell receptor beta chain is drawn from a study of blood T cell repertoires in COVID-19. In the study overall: The United States, Italy and Spain were the sources of the acute and convalescent COVID-19 samples. Sample material is recorded as cDNA or gDNA derived from T cells, B-cell-depleted T cells, or PBMCs.

The germline V and J ends were trimmed by 0 bases and 12 bases, with 12 bases remaining between them. CDR3 length equals 13 residues. Germline assignment: CDR1 MRHNA and CDR2 SNTAGT. Under the authors' procedure: Estimation of nucleated cell counts relied on the amplification of reference gene primers. TCRdb's table, derived via immunoSEQ multiplex PCR, lists solely in-frame clones and lacks some. Clone size and the V and J calls come from that table; the DNA yielded D and trimming. The table lists 250,000 or so clones, around 88% of them singletons. This clone appeared once. Sequencing input: peripheral blood. The chain is built from TRBV6-4 and TRBJ2-1, with D maybe TRBD2 (7 bases). This TCR was recovered from a man older than 75 with acute or convalescent COVID-19. For the CDR3, the DNA is TGTGCCAGCAGTGACTCTGGGGGAGGGGGGCAGTTCTTC. Protein sequence: CASSDSGGGGQFF.